Listed below are T cell receptor beta chains from one sample, sequenced in a study of cytomegalovirus exposure and HLA in healthy donors. Data came from immunoSEQ multiplex PCR; TCRdb stores just in-frame clones and leaves some out. The repertoire has 200,000 or so clones, just under 80% of them found once; the top ten carry less than 6%. Material: PBMCs. These receptors all come from a woman in her 30s in good health and CMV-seropositive. CDR3s leave out the opening cysteine and the closing phenylalanine or tryptophan.

>TRBJ1-1|TRBV2
ASSAGTGGFEAF
>TRBJ2-5|TRBV28
ASRPLLGLETQY
>TRBJ1-1|TRBV5-1
ASSLGRDTEAF
>TRBJ1-5|TRBV7-9
ASSSTNTGSNQPQH
>TRBJ2-1|TRBV27
ASSLGGGPNNEQF
>TRBJ1-2|TRBV5-1
ASSLRTGDDYGYT
>TRBJ1-5|TRBV6-1
ATQQDHNQPQH
>TRBJ1-5|TRBV7-9
ASSFTTAGVSLSNQPQH
>TRBJ1-4|TRBV6-1
ASSEAPYYPTNEKLF
>TRBJ1-2|TRBV28
ASSEQSYGYT
>TRBJ2-2|TRBV10-3
AISDHPGGRTGELF
>TRBJ1-2|TRBV5-8
ASSRQVTTNYGYT
>TRBJ2-7|TRBV2
ASGETGPTYEQY
>TRBJ1-5|TRBV28
ASSPRTGSHGNQPQH
>TRBJ1-1|TRBV6-5
ASSYSRSRMNTEAF
>TRBJ1-2|TRBV6-1
ASSEPIGQYYGYT
>TRBJ2-1|TRBV7-9
ASSSTGAYNEQF
>TRBJ2-7|TRBV4-2
ASSQDNSGNYEQY
>TRBJ1-5|TRBV10-3
AISATRIGSDQPQH
>TRBJ1-5|TRBV7-9
ASSSGQVGQPQH
>TRBJ1-2|TRBV5-4
ASSLMGGNYGYT
>TRBJ1-5|TRBV6-1
ASSGAQFNQPQH
>TRBJ2-7|TRBV11-2
ASSTATGPYEQY
>TRBJ1-1|TRBV6-1
ASSLSWSTEAF
>TRBJ2-7|TRBV27
ASSPILPYEQY
>TRBJ2-7|TRBV7-8
ASSLARHYEQY
>TRBJ1-1|TRBV10-3
AISELQDTEAF
>TRBJ1-2|TRBV4-2
ASSQDILELYGYT
>TRBJ2-5|TRBV21-1
ASSKAYFASGSADEQY